Each of the 9 T cell receptor beta chains below was sequenced from the same sample in a study of T cell repertoires in cytomegalovirus infection. The antigens these receptors bind are not known. TCRdb fed the reads into MiXCR, producing one record per CDR3 protein. The sample carries around 900,000 distinct CDR3 sequences, roughly 30% recorded once. The material was cultured CD8+ T cells from PBMCs, obtained from culture after CMV antigen stimulation. The receptors originated from a human donor in good health (CMV status not recorded). Some clones in this sample may be carry-over from other donors' samples.

This clonotype was seen only a few times. V gene TRBV11-3 combines with J gene TRBJ2-2, with TRBD1 identical over 7 bases. This CDR3 has 15 amino acids. CDR1 and CDR2 from the germline V gene are SGHNT and YENEEA. V gave up 4 bases and J gave up 4 bases; unmatched junction bases: 6. The CDR3 sequence: CASSSREGATGELFF. The CDR3 region has the DNA TGTGCCAGCAGCTCCCGAGAGGGGGCCACCGGGGAGCTGTTTTTT.

The genes are TRBV4-1 and TRBJ2-5, with 7 positions matching TRBD2. J gave up 1 base and V 7 bases, and 12 bases lay outside the gene matches. The CDR3 is 16 amino acids. Germline V gene data show CDR1 as MGHRA and CDR2 as YSYEKL. CDR3 residues: CASTSIVGGGQETQYF. The DNA of the CDR3 is TGCGCCAGCACCTCGATAGTGGGGGGGGGCCAAGAGACCCAGTACTTC.

The chain joins TRBV28 to TRBJ2-3, with 8 bases fitting TRBD2. Germline trimming cut 2 bases from V and 5 bases from J; bases unmatched to any gene: 6. Germline V lookup: CDR1 MDHEN, CDR2 SYDVKM. The CDR3 extends over 15 amino acids. Here the CDR3 DNA reads TGTGCCAGCAGTTTAGGACTAGCTAGGGGAGATACGCAGTATTTT. Translated, it gives CASSLGLARGDTQYF.

The V gene is TRBV12-5, the J gene TRBJ2-3; possible D gene TRBD1, 6 bases. V was trimmed by 1 base and J by 4 bases, leaving 18 bases between them. Germline lookup yields CDR1 LGHNT and CDR2 FRNRAP. There are 17 residues in the CDR3. CDR3 coding DNA: TGTGCTAGTGGTTTGGGTGCAAGGGGGTACACTGCAGATACGCAGTATTTT. It encodes CASGLGARGYTADTQYF.

This clonotype has a handful of counts. This chain links TRBV7-8 with TRBJ2-7, with no clear D. The CDR3 extends over 14 amino acids. Germline loops: CDR1 SGHVS, CDR2 FQNEAQ. The germline V and J ends were trimmed by 0 bases and 2 bases, with 8 bases remaining between them. The CDR3 DNA sequence: TGTGCCAGCAGCTTAGCTCTGGGAACCTACGAGCAGTACTTC. Protein sequence: CASSLALGTYEQYF.

This clonotype was detected a few times. This chain links TRBV4-3 with TRBJ1-1, with D unresolved. The ends were cut back, 1 base at V and 5 bases at J, with 11 bases in the middle. Per germline, CDR1 LGHNA and CDR2 YSLEER. This CDR3 has 14 amino acids. The CDR3 loop is CASSQGEGGTEAFF. The DNA of the CDR3 is TGCGCCAGCAGCCAAGGGGAGGGAGGAACTGAAGCTTTCTTT.

Of note for this clonotype: A much larger clone is a single base away; this may be a read error. The V and J genes are TRBV7-2 and TRBJ2-7; 7 bases are shared with TRBD1. Germline-derived CDR1 and CDR2 are SGHTA and FQGNSA. The CDR3 extends over 14 amino acids. DNA of the CDR3: TGTGCCAGCAGCCCAGGACAGGCTCCCTACGAGCTGTACGTC. It codes for CASSPGQAPYELYV.

The rearrangement joins TRBV7-6 to TRBJ1-1; no reliable D call. The V and J ends lost 3 bases and 4 bases respectively, with 12 bases between them. The CDR3 contains 14 residues. The germline V gene encodes CDR1 SGHVS and CDR2 FNYEAQ. The CDR3: CASSLDGQGTEAFF. As DNA, the CDR3 is TGTGCCAGCAGCTTGGATGGTCAAGGCACTGAAGCTTTCTTT.

The J gene is TRBJ2-2, the V gene TRBV12-3 or TRBV12-4; maybe TRBD1 (5 bases). This CDR3 has 15 residues. The V and J ends lost 7 bases and 1 base respectively, with 13 bases between them. The CDR3 protein is CASTLPQGNTGELFF. In DNA, the CDR3 is TGTGCCAGCACTCTTCCTCAGGGGAACACCGGGGAGCTGTTTTTT.